This TCR beta chain originates from a study of shared clonotypes between healthy human individuals (TCRdb year 2020). About the full investigation: A couple of women and three men aged 18 to 49 years were included in the cohort. For each donor, CD4 naive and CD4 memory were each given three plates, CD8 naive was given two plates, and CD8 memory was given one plate. The study deeply sequenced blood TCR repertoires of several healthy adults to estimate repertoire size and the extent of clonotype sharing between individuals. Libraries were prepared and TCR repertoires were sequenced by different laboratories using diverse techniques, in order to increase sequencing depth and limit assay-specific biases. Leukapheresis yielded between about 0.85 and 9.5 billion PBMCs per donor.

The study at large found these results: Larger estimated clonotype richness was generally found for naive subsets than for memory subsets. Pairwise subsampling indicated that sequencing depth was expected to affect the degree of clonotype sharing among donors. Rarefaction of sorted-subset datasets indicated incomplete sequencing despite the large sequencing depth. The genetic and exposure-history diversity represented was limited by the small number of donors. Clonotypes shared by all four sorted-subset donors showed higher generation probabilities than non-shared clonotypes. Across a handful of donors, roughly 5.4% of naive CD4, over 3% of naive CD8, 2.3% of memory CD4, and under 0.45% of memory CD8 clonotypes were shared. Sampling was limited to blood, and TCR repertoires in tissue likely differ from TCR repertoires in blood.

Using the deep immunoSEQ assay, multiplex PCR amplified TCR CDR3 regions from genomic DNA. Extracted genomic DNA from each cell subset was spread evenly across all wells of several immunoSEQ 96-well plates, with each plate serving as a replicate. Each replicate PCR for sorted subsets received approximately 220 ng genomic DNA, equal to roughly 33,000 T cell genomes. Purified libraries were quantified with a Qubit 3.0 fluorometer, sized on a Bioanalyzer 2100, and re-quantified with the KAPA Library Quantification kit. Every immunoSEQ 96-well plate was sequenced on a separate single-read 150-cycle Illumina NextSeq 550 flow cell. For the original study's pipeline: The immunoSEQ output contained only junctional sequences without quality scores, so filtering could not match that applied to full-length reads. Sequences were annotated with PyIR, a Python wrapper for IgBLAST v1.9, and V/J genes and CDR3 were assigned using IMGT germline references. Reads were filtered out if the reads had weak V/J assignments (E-value above 1e-6), no CDR3, stop codons, out-of-frame junctions, or ambiguous translated residues. A V3J clonotype was defined by an identical inferred V gene, J gene, and CDR3 amino acid sequence. To compute the percentage overlap between repertoires, the number of shared unique clonotypes was divided by the size of the smaller repertoire. Three approaches were used to assess repertoire richness: RTK rarefaction, the Chao1 estimator, and Recon v2.1 estimates of unobserved clonotypes. Generation probabilities were computed with OLGA for all TCRbeta clonotypes obtained by the gDNA method from four donors. The source is immuneACCESS, and TCRdb retained only in-frame sequences with V and J called. Part of the clones is not carried over; for the studies checked, unresolved V genes explain less than half of this, and the remainder is unexplained. V, J and clone size were drawn from that table, and D and trimming were deduced from the DNA. The sample table records hundreds of thousands of clones; 73% of these occur just once. Of the sample, under 2% falls within the top ten clones.

The trim is 5 bases for V and 3 bases for J, with a gap of 14 bases between the germline ends. From cysteine to phenylalanine, the CDR3 is 14 amino acids long. Only the CDR3 region is kept as DNA, spanning 42 bases read in frame from base 1. The germline V gene (reference sequence) specifies PRHDT as CDR1 and FYEKMQ as CDR2. This clone appeared a few times. It lacks a known antigen. No base-level quality is on record; no much larger clone is a single base apart. The donors were healthy, HIV-negative adults with no recently reported acute infections or vaccinations. Every donor was a Caucasian adult residing in Nashville, Tennessee, USA. CD4+ T cells were enriched by magnetic negative selection; naive cells were then positively selected on CD45RA, and the negative fraction formed the memory subset. Blood was collected by leukapheresis, and PBMCs were isolated by Ficoll-Histopaque density gradient centrifugation and then cryopreserved in liquid nitrogen vapor phase. Analytical flow cytometry was used to check the purity and quantity of every magnetically sorted T cell population. Genomic DNA was isolated from every sorted fraction and measured by UV absorbance on a Nanodrop 2000c.

The source is a woman under 40 in good health. The sequence is built from TRBV13 and TRBJ2-7; perhaps TRBD1 is the D gene, with 5 bases matching. The sample taken for sequencing was memory CD4+ T cells sorted from blood. Reading the label with the study, this specimen's cell subset or site is: CD45RA-negative fraction. The sequenced DNA is TGTGCCAGCAGCCCCCGGTACAGGATCTACGAGCAGTACTTC. It codes for CASSPRYRIYEQYF.